Listed below are T cell receptor beta chains from one sample, sequenced in a study of human T cells and chemical hapten exposure. TCRdb itself ran the RACE reads through MiXCR, one entry per CDR3 protein. The data hold 84,000 or so distinct CDR3 sequences, with 10% observed a single time. Specimen: whole blood, collected in connection with sensitization to the hapten diphenylcyclopropenone (DPC). The receptors were gathered from a woman in her thirties with alopecia areata. Some clones in this sample may be carry-over from other donors' samples. CDR3s include the opening cysteine and the closing phenylalanine or tryptophan. A D gene is named only where the DNA matches it firmly. Rows may omit the clone size; those that give it use once, few, many or a size class.

d_gene	abundance	v_gene	j_gene	CDR3nt	CDR3aa
NA	NA	TRBV7-2	TRBJ2-1	TGTGCCAGCAGCTCCCTATCTGGACTCCTAAATGAGCAGTTCTTC	CASSSLSGLLNEQFF
TRBD2	few	TRBV5-1	TRBJ2-1	TGCGCCAGCAGCTTGTATAGGACTAGCGGGAGGGGATACAATGAGCAGTTCTTC	CASSLYRTSGRGYNEQFF
NA	many	TRBV6-2/TRBV6-3	TRBJ1-5	TGTGCCAGCAGTTATCCCAGGCGGGGCCCTCCCAATCAGCCCCAGCATTTT	CASSYPRRGPPNQPQHF
TRBD2	few	TRBV29-1	TRBJ2-3	TGCAGCGTTGAAAGCGGGGGGGCCCAAGATACGCAGTATTTT	CSVESGGAQDTQYF
TRBD1	NA	TRBV28	TRBJ2-2	TGTGCCAGCAGTACAGGGGGCAACACCGGGGAGCTGTTTTTT	CASSTGGNTGELFF
NA	NA	TRBV29-1	TRBJ1-1	TGCAGCGTCAAAGATCAAGTGAACACTGAAGCTTTCTTT	CSVKDQVNTEAFF
TRBD1	many	TRBV13	TRBJ2-1	TGTGCCAGCAGCCGGGACAGGGTGAGAGAGCAGTTCTTC	CASSRDRVREQFF
NA	few	TRBV20-1	TRBJ1-4	TGCAGTGCTTTAACAGGGCCCCTTAATGAAAAACTGTTTTTT	CSALTGPLNEKLFF
NA	many	TRBV5-4	TRBJ1-1	TGTGCCAGCAGCCCTACCTGGTCGGGAGGGTTCACTGAAGCTTTCTTT	CASSPTWSGGFTEAFF
TRBD1	NA	TRBV15	TRBJ2-7	TGTGCCACCAGTACAGGGACAGGACCCTACGAGCAGTACTTC	CATSTGTGPYEQYF
TRBD2	many	TRBV6-2/TRBV6-3	TRBJ2-1	TGTGCCAGCAGTTACGCCGGGACTAGCGGGAAGAATGAGCAGTTCTTC	CASSYAGTSGKNEQFF
NA	many	TRBV28	TRBJ2-7	TGTGCCAGCAGCCCCGACGCGGCTAGCCCCTCTAGTCAGCAGTACTTC	CASSPDAASPSSQQYF
NA	NA	TRBV28	TRBJ2-4	TGTGCCAGCAGTCCCGTCACAGGGGGGGAAATTCAGTACTTC	CASSPVTGGEIQYF
TRBD2	many	TRBV2	TRBJ2-1	TGTGCCAGCACTCGGGGGGGTACTTCTGGGAAGCAGTTCTTC	CASTRGGTSGKQFF
NA	few	TRBV20-1	TRBJ2-7	TGCAGTGCTAGAGCAGGGCGGGGAAAAACCTACGAGCAGTACTTC	CSARAGRGKTYEQYF
TRBD2	few	TRBV6-6	TRBJ2-7	TGTGCCAGCAGTCCTAGCGGGGGGGGATACGAGCAGTACTTC	CASSPSGGGYEQYF
NA	many	TRBV10-2	TRBJ2-3	TGCGCCACCGACTCCCGTTGGGGCGGGGAGAAAGATACGCAGTATTTT	CATDSRWGGEKDTQYF
NA	NA	TRBV28	TRBJ1-1	TGTGCCAGCATGGGACACGGATTGGTTGAAGCTTTCTTT	CASMGHGLVEAFF
NA	NA	TRBV3-1	TRBJ2-7	TGTGCCAGCAGCCGCGGCGAATCCTACGAGCAGTACTTC	CASSRGESYEQYF
TRBD1	NA	TRBV5-5	TRBJ1-1	TGTGCCAGCAGCTTGGTTGTGACAGGGCTAGGGAACACTGAAGCTTTCTTT	CASSLVVTGLGNTEAFF
NA	many	TRBV30	TRBJ1-1	TGTGCCTGGAGTGTACGCGGTGACACTGAAGCTTTCTTT	CAWSVRGDTEAFF
NA	many	TRBV7-2	TRBJ2-5	TGTGCCAGCAGCTTAAGTTCCTGGGGCGAGGAGACCCAGTACTTC	CASSLSSWGEETQYF